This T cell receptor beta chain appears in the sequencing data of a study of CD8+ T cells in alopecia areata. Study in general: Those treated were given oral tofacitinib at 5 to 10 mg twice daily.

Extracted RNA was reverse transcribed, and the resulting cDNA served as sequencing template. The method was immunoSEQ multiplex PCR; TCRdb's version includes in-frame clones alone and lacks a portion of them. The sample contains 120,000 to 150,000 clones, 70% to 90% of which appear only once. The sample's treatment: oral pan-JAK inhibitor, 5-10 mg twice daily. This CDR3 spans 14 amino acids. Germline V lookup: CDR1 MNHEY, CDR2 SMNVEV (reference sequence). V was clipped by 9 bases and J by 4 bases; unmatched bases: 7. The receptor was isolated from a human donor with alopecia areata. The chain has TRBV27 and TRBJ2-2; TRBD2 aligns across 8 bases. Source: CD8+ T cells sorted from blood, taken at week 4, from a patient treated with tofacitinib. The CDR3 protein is CASRPGGATGELFF. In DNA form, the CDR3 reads TGTGCCAGTCGCCCGGGGGGGGCCACCGGGGAGCTGTTTTTT.